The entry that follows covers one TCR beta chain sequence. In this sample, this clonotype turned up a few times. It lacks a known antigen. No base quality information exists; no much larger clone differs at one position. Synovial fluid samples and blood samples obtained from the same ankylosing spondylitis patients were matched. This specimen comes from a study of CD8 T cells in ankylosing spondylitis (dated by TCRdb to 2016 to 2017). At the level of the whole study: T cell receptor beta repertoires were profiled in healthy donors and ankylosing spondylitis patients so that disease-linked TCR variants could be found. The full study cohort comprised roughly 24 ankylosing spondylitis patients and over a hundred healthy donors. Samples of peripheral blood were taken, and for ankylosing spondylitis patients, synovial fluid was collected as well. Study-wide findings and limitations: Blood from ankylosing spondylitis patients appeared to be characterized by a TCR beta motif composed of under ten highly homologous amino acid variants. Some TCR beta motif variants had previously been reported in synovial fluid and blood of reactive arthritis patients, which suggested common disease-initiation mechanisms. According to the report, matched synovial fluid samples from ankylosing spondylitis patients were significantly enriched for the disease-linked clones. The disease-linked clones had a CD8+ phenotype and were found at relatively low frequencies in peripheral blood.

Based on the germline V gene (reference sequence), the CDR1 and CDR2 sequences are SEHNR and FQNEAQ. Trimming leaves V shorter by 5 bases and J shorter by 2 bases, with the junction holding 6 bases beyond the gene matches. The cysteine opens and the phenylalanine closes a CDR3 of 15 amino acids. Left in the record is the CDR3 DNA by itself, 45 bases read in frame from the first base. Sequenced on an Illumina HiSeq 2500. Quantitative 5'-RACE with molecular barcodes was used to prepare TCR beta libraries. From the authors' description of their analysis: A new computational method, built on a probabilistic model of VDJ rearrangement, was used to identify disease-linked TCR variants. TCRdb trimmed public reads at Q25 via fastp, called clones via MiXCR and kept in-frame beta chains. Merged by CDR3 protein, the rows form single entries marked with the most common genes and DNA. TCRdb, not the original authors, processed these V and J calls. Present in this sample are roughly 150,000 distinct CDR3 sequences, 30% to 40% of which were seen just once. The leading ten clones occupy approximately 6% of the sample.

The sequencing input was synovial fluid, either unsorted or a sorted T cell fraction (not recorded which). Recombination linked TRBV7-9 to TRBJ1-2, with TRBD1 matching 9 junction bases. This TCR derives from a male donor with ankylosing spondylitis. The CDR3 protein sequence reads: CASSAQGTGNYGYTF. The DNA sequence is TGTGCCAGCAGCGCCCAGGGGACAGGGAACTATGGCTACACCTTC. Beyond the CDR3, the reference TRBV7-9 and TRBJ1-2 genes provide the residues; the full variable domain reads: DTGVSQNPRHKITKRGQNVTFRCDPISEHNRLYWYRQTLGQGPEFLTYFQNEAQLEKSRLLSDRFSAERPKGSFSTLEIQRTEQGDSAMYLCASSAQGTGNYGYTFGSGTRLTVV.